Listed below are T cell receptor beta chains from one sample, sequenced in a study of CD8 T cells in Susac syndrome. TCRdb analysed the immunoSEQ multiplex PCR reads with MiXCR anew, one entry per CDR3 protein. The table includes roughly 150,000 distinct CDR3 sequences, 85% to 95% detected once. Sequences were obtained from CD4+ T cells from PBMCs. These receptors were obtained from a human donor with Susac syndrome. Both conserved end residues are part of each CDR3. Fields, in order: V gene, clone size, D gene, J gene, CDR3 protein, CDR3 DNA. D genes are given only for firm matches. Where a row states a size, it is once, few, many or the class of an expanded clone; other rows omit it.

TRBV12-3/TRBV12-4	.	.	TRBJ2-5	CASRLTGLRETQYF	TGTGCCAGCAGGCTAACAGGGTTGAGGGAGACCCAGTACTTC
TRBV3-1	.	.	TRBJ1-6	CASSHPGTIGSPLHF	TGTGCCAGCAGCCACCCTGGGACAATTGGCTCACCCCTCCACTTT
TRBV20-1	.	.	TRBJ1-5	CSARKGEGYQPQHF	TGCAGTGCTAGGAAGGGGGAGGGTTATCAGCCCCAGCATTTT
TRBV18	.	.	TRBJ2-7	CASSPLGVRDSSYEQYF	TGTGCCAGCTCACCACTGGGAGTCCGGGATAGCTCCTACGAGCAGTACTTC
TRBV7-2	.	TRBD2	TRBJ2-1	CAGRDYSGVNEQFF	TGTGCCGGAAGGGACTATAGCGGGGTTAATGAGCAGTTCTTC
TRBV20-1	.	TRBD1	TRBJ2-7	CSARGDRGTYEQYF	TGCAGTGCTAGAGGAGACAGGGGGACCTACGAGCAGTACTTC
TRBV2	.	TRBD2	TRBJ2-1	CASSISGAYNEQFF	TGTGCCAGCAGTATAAGCGGGGCCTACAATGAGCAGTTCTTC
TRBV12-3/TRBV12-4	.	TRBD2	TRBJ2-1	CASSVLAGGQSEQFF	TGTGCCAGCAGCGTCTTAGCGGGGGGGCAAAGTGAGCAGTTCTTC
TRBV20-1	.	TRBD1	TRBJ2-3	CSARETGVDTQYF	TGCAGTGCTAGAGAAACAGGGGTGGATACGCAGTATTTT
TRBV12-3/TRBV12-4	.	TRBD1	TRBJ1-2	CASSEQGVGGYTF	TGTGCCAGCAGCGAACAGGGGGTGGGTGGCTACACCTTC
TRBV3-1	.	.	TRBJ2-3	CASSPPAGTDTQYF	TGTGCCAGCAGCCCTCCGGCGGGGACAGATACGCAGTATTTT
TRBV9	.	.	TRBJ1-6	CASSPHGDSPLHF	TGTGCCAGCAGCCCCCACGGGGATTCACCCCTCCACTTT
TRBV4-2	once	.	TRBJ2-7	CASSQDFGSPYEQYF	TGTGCCAGCAGCCAAGATTTCGGGAGCCCCTACGAGCAGTACTTC
TRBV7-9	.	TRBD1	TRBJ2-1	CASSPGTGPANEQFF	TGTGCCAGCAGCCCCGGGACAGGGCCCGCCAATGAGCAGTTCTTC
TRBV7-8	.	TRBD2	TRBJ2-1	CASSPGVSGGARADEQFF	TGTGCCAGCAGCCCGGGGGTCAGCGGGGGGGCCCGAGCCGATGAGCAGTTCTTC
TRBV18	.	.	TRBJ1-6	CASSPLENSPLHF	TGTGCCAGCTCACCACTCGAGAATTCACCCCTCCACTTT
TRBV7-9	.	TRBD1	TRBJ1-6	CASSQTGTGVSPLHF	TGTGCCAGCAGCCAGACCGGGACAGGGGTTTCACCCCTCCACTTT
TRBV3-1	.	.	TRBJ1-1	CASSPQGGNTEAFF	TGTGCCAGCAGCCCCCAGGGAGGCAACACTGAAGCTTTCTTT
TRBV9	.	.	TRBJ2-2	CASSPSPNTGELFF	TGTGCCAGCAGCCCCTCCCCGAACACCGGGGAGCTGTTTTTT
TRBV20-1	.	.	TRBJ2-7	CSSTGRKQYF	TGCAGTTCGACAGGGAGGAAGCAGTACTTC
TRBV25-1	.	.	TRBJ1-6	CASRWEGSNSPLHF	TGTGCCAGCAGATGGGAAGGGTCCAATTCACCCCTCCACTTT
TRBV25-1	.	.	TRBJ1-5	CASSEGTRPQHF	TGTGCCAGCAGTGAAGGGACCAGGCCCCAGCATTTT
TRBV7-8	.	TRBD2	TRBJ2-2	CASSSHKRGWNTGELFF	TGTGCCAGCAGCTCCCATAAGCGGGGTTGGAACACCGGGGAGCTGTTTTTT
TRBV6-2/TRBV6-3	.	TRBD1	TRBJ1-2	CASSRDRGDYGYTF	TGTGCCAGCAGTCGGGACAGGGGGGACTATGGCTACACCTTC
TRBV6-6	.	.	TRBJ2-4	CASRDYPVSIQYF	TGTGCCAGCAGAGACTACCCCGTTTCCATTCAGTACTTC
TRBV13	.	TRBD2	TRBJ2-7	CASSSSGGSYEQYF	TGTGCCAGCAGCTCAAGCGGGGGGTCCTACGAGCAGTACTTC
TRBV14	.	TRBD1	TRBJ1-6	CASSQDLRGHSPLHF	TGTGCCAGCAGCCAAGATCTCAGGGGGCATTCACCCCTCCACTTT
TRBV25-1	.	.	TRBJ1-6	CASAEEGGRNSPLHF	TGTGCCAGCGCGGAGGAAGGAGGACGTAATTCACCCCTCCACTTT
TRBV3-1	.	.	TRBJ2-6	CASSLKGSGANVLTF	TGTGCCAGCAGCTTGAAAGGGTCTGGGGCCAACGTCCTGACTTTC